The 3 T cell receptor beta chains listed next were all sequenced from one sample in a study of control samples from healthy donors and cancer patients. Only in-frame clones appear in the TCRdb table, and some are missing; sequencing was by immunoSEQ multiplex PCR. The sample carries about 100,000 clones, approximately 82% recorded once. The sequenced material came from blood. These receptors were collected from a man between 18 and 29 years old in good health.

The chain joins TRBV18 to TRBJ2-6; TRBD1 matches 8 bases. Germline CDR1 and CDR2: KGHSH and LQKENI. The CDR3 runs 20 residues. V was clipped by 3 bases and J by 2 bases; unmatched bases: 15. The CDR3 reads CASSPNGQGGMGAGANVLTF. The CDR3 DNA is TGTGCCAGCTCACCCAACGGACAGGGTGGAATGGGAGCTGGGGCCAACGTCCTGACTTTC. The full variable domain, its missing parts supplied by reference TRBV18 and TRBJ2-6, is NAGVMQNPRHLVRRRGQEARLRCSPMKGHSHVYWYRQLPEEGLKFMVYLQKENIIDESGMPKERFSAEFPKEGPSILRIQQVVRGDSAAYFCASSPNGQGGMGAGANVLTFGAGSRLTVL.

The rearrangement uses TRBV11-2 and TRBJ1-1; a weak D match, TRBD1 (5 bases). The CDR3 consists of 18 residues. Trimming removed 1 base from V and 3 bases from J, with 21 bases in between. Germline V gene lookup returns CDR1 SGHAT and CDR2 FQNNGV. CDR3 DNA: TGTGCCAGCAGCTTAGCCCCGAGAGGGGCGGTTTGGTACACTGAAGCTTTCTTT. This translates into CASSLAPRGAVWYTEAFF. Variable domain in full (rest from reference TRBV11-2 and TRBJ1-1): EAGVAQSPRYKIIEKRQSVAFWCNPISGHATLYWYQQILGQGPKLLIQFQNNGVVDDSQLPKDRFSAERLKGVDSTLKIQPAKLEDSAVYLCASSLAPRGAVWYTEAFFGQGTRLTVV.

CDR3 protein: CASSLGRVGSPLHF. DNA of the CDR3: TGCGCCAGCAGCTTGGGGCGGGTAGGGTCACCCCTCCACTTT. The chain links TRBV5-1 to TRBJ1-6; D gene ambiguous. V was clipped by 0 bases and J by 10 bases, with 11 bases between them. Germline values: CDR1 SGHRS, CDR2 YFSETQ. The CDR3 runs to 14 residues.